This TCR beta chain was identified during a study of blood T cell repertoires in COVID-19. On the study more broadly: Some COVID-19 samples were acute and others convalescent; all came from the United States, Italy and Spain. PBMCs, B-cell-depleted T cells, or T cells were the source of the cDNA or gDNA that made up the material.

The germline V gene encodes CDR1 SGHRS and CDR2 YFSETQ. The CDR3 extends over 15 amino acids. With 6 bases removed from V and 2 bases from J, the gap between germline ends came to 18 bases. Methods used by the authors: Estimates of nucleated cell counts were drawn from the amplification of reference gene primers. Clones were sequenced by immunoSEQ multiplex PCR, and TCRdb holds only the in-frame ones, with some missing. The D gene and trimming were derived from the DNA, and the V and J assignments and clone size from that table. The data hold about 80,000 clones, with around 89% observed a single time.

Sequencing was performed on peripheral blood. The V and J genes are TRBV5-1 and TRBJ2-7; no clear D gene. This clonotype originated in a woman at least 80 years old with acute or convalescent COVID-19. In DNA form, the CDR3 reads TGCGCCAGCAATCCAAGCGTCCCCCAGCCCTACGAGCAGTACTTC. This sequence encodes CASNPSVPQPYEQYF. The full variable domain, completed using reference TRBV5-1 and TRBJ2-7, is KAGVTQTPRYLIKTRGQQVTLSCSPISGHRSVSWYQQTPGQGLQFLFEYFSETQRNKGNFPGRFSGRQFSNSRSEMNVSTLELGDSALYLCASNPSVPQPYEQYFGPGTRLTVT.